The sequence of this TCR beta chain was determined in a study of blood T cells in healthy people across ages. This clonotype showed up many times. Germline lookup yields CDR1 SGHRS and CDR2 YFSETQ. The CDR3 is made up of 16 amino acids. The J segment lost 0 bases and the V segment lost 3 bases, leaving 8 bases of the junction unmatched. PCR was performed a second time for about 6 to 12 cycles using a sample-barcoded 5' primer and a J-beta primer mix. Using its own MiXCR run on the 5' RACE reads, TCRdb lists one record per CDR3 protein. The sample includes about 1.8 million distinct CDR3 sequences, less than 50% of them seen just once.

Sequenced: blood. The TCR originated in a woman aged 40 to 55 in good health. The chain employs TRBV5-1 and TRBJ2-7; TRBD1 aligns across 8 bases. The CDR3 sequence is CASSSQRTGNSYEQYF. DNA for the CDR3: TGCGCCAGCAGCTCCCAGCGGACAGGGAACTCCTACGAGCAGTACTTC. The entire variable domain, with the rest obtained from reference TRBV5-1 and TRBJ2-7, is as follows: KAGVTQTPRYLIKTRGQQVTLSCSPISGHRSVSWYQQTPGQGLQFLFEYFSETQRNKGNFPGRFSGRQFSNSRSEMNVSTLELGDSALYLCASSSQRTGNSYEQYFGPGTRLTVT.